The source of this T cell receptor (beta chain) is a study of beta chain features in type 1 diabetes. Overall study results and limits: Patients showed naive, central memory and Treg TCRB repertoires that appeared more similar than those of healthy donors. All four CD4+ subsets of Type 1 diabetes patients contained TCRB CDR3s that were moderately but significantly shorter. Insertions at VDJ junctions were less frequent in type 1 diabetes patients. These patients also deleted more nucleotides at the same junctions.

Since all of the isolated RNA was reverse transcribed, expressed TCRB transcripts were what got sequenced. Assay: immunoSEQ multiplex PCR; the TCRdb copy retains only in-frame clones and omits some. The sample includes fewer than 350,000 clones, 15% to 20% of them seen just once. This clone was observed a few times. Its antigen is unidentified. V was trimmed by 0 bases and J by 7 bases, leaving 19 bases between them. Germline assignment: CDR1 MGHRA and CDR2 YSYEKL. The CDR3 has 16 amino acids. The source material was naive CD4+ T cells from blood. The rearrangement uses TRBV4-1 and TRBJ2-7; a possible D gene is TRBD1 (5 bases). The sequence was collected from a woman aged 18-29 years in good health. CDR3 residues: CASSQDNVQGLGEQYF. For the CDR3, the DNA is TGCGCCAGCAGCCAAGATAACGTCCAGGGTCTCGGAGAGCAGTACTTC.